This T cell receptor (beta chain) originates from a study of long-term antiretroviral therapy in people with HIV. On the study more broadly: Specimens dating back about a decade before the 2015 immediate-ART recommendation are the oldest included.

The junction had 5 bases not matched to a gene; V was cut back by 8 bases and J by 3 bases. The CDR3 has 14 residues. In germline, CDR1 is SNHLY, CDR2 FYNNEI. They ran version v3.0 of the immunoSEQ assay at survey level. The table came from immunoSEQ multiplex PCR; TCRdb's copy has only in-frame clones and leaves some out. The sample yields 28,000 or so clones, 80% to 85% seen once. General study results and limits: After ART, diversity increased yet remained lower than transplant donor controls.

The count of this clone is one. Its specificity is unknown. This receptor was obtained from a man between 18 and 29 years old with HIV. Material: unsorted PBMCs, obtained 0.4 years after starting antiretroviral therapy. This rearrangement joins TRBV2 to TRBJ2-2; the match to TRBD2 covers 8 bases. CDR3 DNA: TGTGCCAGCCCCCGGGGGGGCGACACCGGGGAGCTGTTTTTT. Amino acid sequence: CASPRGGDTGELFF.